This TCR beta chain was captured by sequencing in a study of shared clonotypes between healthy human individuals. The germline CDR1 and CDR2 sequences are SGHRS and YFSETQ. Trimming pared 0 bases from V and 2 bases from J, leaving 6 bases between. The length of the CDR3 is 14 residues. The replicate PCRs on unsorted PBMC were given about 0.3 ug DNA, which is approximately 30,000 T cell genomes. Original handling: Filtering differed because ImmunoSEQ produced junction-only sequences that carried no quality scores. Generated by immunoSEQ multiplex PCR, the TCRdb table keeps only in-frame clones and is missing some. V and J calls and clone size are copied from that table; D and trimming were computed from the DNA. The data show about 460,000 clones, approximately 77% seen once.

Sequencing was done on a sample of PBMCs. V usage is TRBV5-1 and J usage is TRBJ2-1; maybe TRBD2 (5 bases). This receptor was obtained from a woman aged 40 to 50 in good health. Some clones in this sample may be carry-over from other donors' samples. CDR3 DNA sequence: TGCGCCAGCAGCTTGGCCGGGGCCTACAATGAGCAGTTCTTC. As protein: CASSLAGAYNEQFF. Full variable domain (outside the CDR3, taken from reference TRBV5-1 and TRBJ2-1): KAGVTQTPRYLIKTRGQQVTLSCSPISGHRSVSWYQQTPGQGLQFLFEYFSETQRNKGNFPGRFSGRQFSNSRSEMNVSTLELGDSALYLCASSLAGAYNEQFFGPGTRLTVL.